The present TCR beta chain was sequenced within a study of T cell responses to AZD1222 COVID-19 vaccine. Findings and limits, study-wide: The sample set comprised mostly white British donors with more females, and clonal diversity was possibly underestimated.

This clone was counted between two and nine times. Its target is unknown. Produced via immunoSEQ multiplex PCR; TCRdb's table is partial and in-frame only. The data show around 110,000 clones, 80% to 90% seen once. This TCR was recovered from an adult in good health. The starting material was peripheral blood, obtained on day 0 of MenACWY control vaccination.

CDR3 sequence (DNA): TGTGCCAGCAGTTACTCGAGTCGAAGCGGGGATAGCACAGATACGCAGTATTTT. This codes for CASSYSSRSGDSTDTQYF. The rearrangement links TRBV6-2 or TRBV6-3 to TRBJ2-3; 7 bases match TRBD2. The CDR3 runs 18 residues. Germline values: CDR1 MNHEY, CDR2 SVGEGT. Unmatched junction bases numbered 9, after V lost 0 bases and J lost 0 bases.